This TCR beta chain was observed in a study of blood T cell repertoires in COVID-19. The junction had 3 bases not matched to a gene; V was cut back by 0 bases and J by 4 bases. The length of the CDR3 is 16 residues. Germline CDR1 SGHNT, CDR2 YYREEE (reference sequence). This clone was counted a few times. This specimen includes other DNA sequences encoding the same CDR3. The authors' processing: Estimation of nucleated cell counts relied on the amplification of reference gene primers. Clones were read by immunoSEQ multiplex PCR, and TCRdb kept only the in-frame ones, dropping some. V and J calls and clone size follow that table, whereas D and trimming were derived from the DNA. The sample carries hundreds of thousands of clones, approximately 90% recorded once.

Sequenced input: PBMCs or T cells enriched from blood (not recorded which). This rearrangement joins TRBV5-4 to TRBJ2-1, with 11 bases fitting TRBD2. The sequence derives from a woman aged 18-30 years who had been exposed to COVID-19. The CDR3 region has the DNA TGTGCCAGCAGCTTGGGGGGGACTAGCGGTTACAATGAGCAGTTCTTC. It specifies CASSLGGTSGYNEQFF. The whole variable domain, remainder taken from reference TRBV5-4 and TRBJ2-1, is ETGVTQSPTHLIKTRGQQVTLRCSSQSGHNTVSWYQQALGQGPQFIFQYYREEENGRGNFPPRFSGLQFPNYSSELNVNALELDDSALYLCASSLGGTSGYNEQFFGPGTRLTVL.